The source of this T cell receptor (beta chain) is a study of beta chain features in type 1 diabetes. Comment on this clone: The antigen remains undetermined. Other DNA sequences in this specimen translate into the identical CDR3.

Study-level results: Type 1 diabetes patients showed fewer insertions and more deletions at VDJ junctions. When Type 1 diabetes patients were examined, their TCRB CDR3s proved moderately but significantly shorter in all four CD4+ subsets. PCR might favor shorter templates, equally in patients and controls.

The study reverse transcribed the entire isolated RNA, so it sequenced expressed TCRB transcripts. Using immunoSEQ multiplex PCR, the repertoire was profiled, and TCRdb retains in-frame clones only, with some absent. The sample contains 600,000 to 700,000 clones, around 12% of which appear only once. CDR1 is SGHNT and CDR2 is YENEEA in the germline V gene. V was trimmed by 3 bases and J by 0 bases, leaving 8 bases between them. This CDR3 region has 15 residues. Staining for CD45RO/CCR7/CD25/CD127/CD95/CD27 allowed sorting of CD4+ naive, central memory, regulatory and stem cell-like memory cells. Each sorted population was over 98% pure.

The chain carries TRBV11-3 and TRBJ2-2; a weak D match, TRBD2 (6 bases). The sample was naive CD4+ T cells from blood. The clonotype originates from a young man with type 1 diabetes. The CDR3 DNA sequence: TGTGCCAGCAGCTTGGGCGGGGCGAACACCGGGGAGCTGTTTTTT. This encodes CASSLGGANTGELFF. The full variable domain, with the rest looked up from reference TRBV11-3 and TRBJ2-2, is EAGVVQSPRYKIIEKKQPVAFWCNPISGHNTLYWYLQNLGQGPELLIRYENEEAVDDSQLPKDRFSAERLKGVDSTLKIQPAELGDSAVYLCASSLGGANTGELFFGEGSRLTVL.